Given below is one TCR beta chain in context. What antigen it recognizes has not been identified. Within one base of it there is no much larger clone, and no base qualities were kept. The collaborating institutions used their own protocols to collect whole blood in K2EDTA tubes. For TCRbeta analysis, collaborators shipped samples as frozen whole blood, isolated PBMCs, or DNA extracted from either of those sample types. TCRbeta CDR3 regions were amplified from genomic DNA by means of the immunoSEQ Assay, a bias-controlled multiplex PCR. Turning to the authors' computational methods: The number of nucleated cells in each sample was estimated by amplification of reference gene primers within the assay. To quantify the absolute abundance of each unique TCRbeta CDR3 rearrangement, sequence reads were collapsed and filtered. For each sample, productive Simpson clonality was calculated by taking the square root of Simpson's diversity index across productive rearrangements. This immuneACCESS table, as held by TCRdb, lists in-frame sequences with V and J called but not all clones. Of the missing ones, under half trace to an unresolved V gene in checked studies; the others have no known cause. V and J calls and clone size are as listed in that table; D and trimming were resolved from the DNA. For this sample the table gives about 83,000 clones, of which 87% were detected only once. The ten largest clonotypes hold 2.5% to 3.5% of the sample.

CDR1 LNHDA and CDR2 SQIVND are derived from the germline V gene (reference sequence). The CDR3 spans 16 residues, from the cysteine through the phenylalanine. The only DNA kept is the CDR3, 48 bases in frame from the first base. Ends trimmed: V by 5 bases, J by 6 bases; bases unmatched to a gene: 13. The record originates from a study of blood T cell repertoires in COVID-19 (dated by TCRdb to about 2020). About the investigation overall: Samples covering the acute and convalescent phases of COVID-19 were provided by collaborators in the United States, Italy and Spain. The material from the prospective study consisted of cDNA or gDNA derived from T cells, B-cell-depleted T cells, or PBMCs. Deeply sampled blood TCRbeta repertoires from subjects exposed to, actively infected with, or recovered from COVID-19 were included in the dataset. A freely available public database, intended as a resource for researchers studying the immune response to SARS-CoV-2, is where the repertoires were released. The samples were drawn from the first 160 participants of the ongoing ImmuneRACE study and from roughly 1,300 subjects provided by 6 global collaborators. Nearly every sample came with metadata listing a de-identified subject ID, COVID-19 status, age in years and sex. Where HLA class I and class II types were available, the types were taken from metadata supplied by the sample provider, not from assay-based typing.

The full study reports these points: The quantity of clinical and demographic metadata differed by source and by participant and was supplied without curation.

Sequencing was carried out using peripheral blood. The chain is encoded by TRBV19 joined to TRBJ2-4, with 7 bases aligning to TRBD1. The source of this sequence is a woman between 50 and 59 years old with active or convalescent COVID-19. The bases read TGTGCCAGTAGTTCAGGGACAGTCAGGCCCGGAAACATTCAGTACTTC. This codes for CASSSGTVRPGNIQYF.